Shown below are 14 T cell receptor beta chains from a single sample sequenced in a study of T cells in Graves' hyperthyroidism and ophthalmopathy. Authors of the study amplified TCR beta CDR3 regions from RNA transcripts. HTBI primers were used for first-round RT-PCR of the TCR CDR3. One entry per CDR3 protein, called by TCRdb with MiXCR from the multiplex PCR reads. Among around 450,000 distinct CDR3 sequences listed, approximately 14% were seen once. Material for sequencing was blood. The receptor source for this set is a woman younger than 30 with Graves' hyperthyroidism.

The sample holds many counts of this clonotype. The chain combines TRBV20-1 with TRBJ2-4; 7 bases map to TRBD1. There are 13 residues in the CDR3. Germline V gene sequence: CDR1 DFQATT, CDR2 SNEGSKA (reference sequence). V lost 5 bases, J lost 7 bases, and 8 bases stayed unmatched. The CDR3, as DNA: TGCAGTGCTTTCTACGACAGGGAGAACATTCAGTACTTC. Residues: CSAFYDRENIQYF.

The J gene is TRBJ1-2, the V gene TRBV20-1; 7 positions match TRBD1. This CDR3 is built from 14 residues. The V and J ends lost 3 bases and 4 bases, in that order; junction bases with no gene match: 8. The germline CDR1 and CDR2 sequences are DFQATT and SNEGSKA (reference sequence). CDR3 sequence: CSASQGQRSYGYTF. CDR3 DNA: TGCAGTGCTAGTCAGGGACAGCGAAGCTATGGCTACACCTTC.

V gene TRBV27 combines with J gene TRBJ1-5; 7 bases are shared with TRBD1. J was trimmed by 2 bases and V by 5 bases; bases with no gene match: 3. The CDR3 is 14 residues long. The V gene's germline CDR1 is MNHEY and CDR2 SMNVEV (reference sequence). CDR3 bases: TGTGCCAGCAGTAACAGGGGAGGCAATCAGCCCCAGCATTTT. Protein: CASSNRGGNQPQHF.

This clonotype was seen ten or more times. The V call is TRBV7-2, the J call TRBJ2-3, with 9 bases lining up with TRBD2. The CDR3 spans 16 residues. Germline V gene lookup returns CDR1 SGHTA and CDR2 FQGNSA. V was pared by 2 bases and J by 4 bases, with 7 bases of the junction left unmatched. CDR3 nucleotides: TGTGCCAGCAGCTTATCGAGCGGGAGGTCTGCAGATACGCAGTATTTT. Protein product: CASSLSSGRSADTQYF.

Remarks on this clonotype: One junction end does not reproduce the germline sequence, and a read error may be involved. The chain links TRBV19 to TRBJ2-7; 8 bases fit TRBD1. The germline V gene has CDR1 LNHDA and CDR2 SQIVND (reference sequence). The CDR3 runs 13 residues. The CDR3 DNA follows: TGTGCCCGTAGTGGCCAGGGGGCGAGTGAGCAGTACTTC. Encoded protein: CARSGQGASEQYF.

As regards this clonotype: At one end, the junction sequence differs from germline, possibly due to a read error. V gene TRBV12-3 or TRBV12-4 combines with J gene TRBJ2-7, with 7 nucleotides matching TRBD1. This CDR3 region has 13 residues. The CDR3 spells CASSLDRFYERYF. CDR3 DNA sequence: TGTGCCAGCAGCCTGGACAGGTTCTACGAGCGGTACTTC.

The chain employs TRBV7-3 and TRBJ2-7, with 13 bases fitting TRBD2. The J segment lost 2 bases and the V segment lost 5 bases, leaving 18 bases of the junction unmatched. CDR1 SGHTA and CDR2 FQGTGA come from the germline V gene. This CDR3 comprises 20 residues. The CDR3 here is CASSPNPVTSGGTSPYEQYF. The CDR3 DNA sequence: TGTGCCAGCAGCCCCAACCCCGTGACTAGCGGGGGGACTAGCCCCTACGAGCAGTACTTC.

This clonotype was found many times. V gene TRBV6-1 combines with J gene TRBJ2-7; no clear D gene. The V end was cut by 5 bases, the J end by 3 bases, with 17 bases between. From germline, CDR1 is MNHNS and CDR2 SASEGT. CDR3 size: 15 residues. In nucleotides, the CDR3 is TGTGCCAGCAGTAGATCCCCGGGTACTGACTACGAGCAGTACTTC. Protein product: CASSRSPGTDYEQYF.

In its sample, this clonotype was seen a few times. This chain connects TRBV12-3 or TRBV12-4 to TRBJ1-2, with unresolved D. The V and J ends lost 1 base and 6 bases respectively, with 6 bases between them. This CDR3 has 12 amino acids. The CDR3 loop is CASSLEGNGYTF. As DNA, the CDR3 is TGTGCCAGCAGTTTAGAGGGTAATGGCTACACCTTC.

In this sample, this clonotype turned up many times. The chain employs TRBV27 and TRBJ2-7; maybe TRBD1 (6 bases). CDR1 MNHEY and CDR2 SMNVEV come from the germline V gene (reference sequence). The CDR3 loop spans 14 amino acids. V was clipped by 3 bases and J by 0 bases, with 9 bases between them. This CDR3 reads CASSLGAGSYEQYF. The CDR3 DNA sequence: TGTGCCAGCAGTTTGGGGGCAGGCTCCTACGAGCAGTACTTC.

The chain links TRBV10-3 to TRBJ1-1; TRBD1 aligns across 7 bases. Looked up from germline, CDR1 is ENHRY and CDR2 is SYGVKD. The J segment lost 5 bases and the V segment lost 3 bases, leaving 15 bases of the junction unmatched. The CDR3 is 17 residues long. The CDR3 here is CAISDGQGGAGGTEAFF. CDR3 DNA: TGTGCCATCAGTGACGGGCAGGGGGGCGCCGGTGGTACTGAAGCTTTCTTT.

This clonotype came up a few times. V usage is TRBV28 and J usage is TRBJ2-2; TRBD2 matches 14 bases. V dropped 5 bases and J dropped 6; count of bases not matched to a gene: 5. Germline V gives CDR1 MDHEN, CDR2 SYDVKM. The CDR3 has 16 amino acids. CDR3: CASSTGTSGRPGELFF. CDR3 DNA sequence: TGTGCCAGCAGTACCGGGACTAGCGGGAGACCCGGGGAGCTGTTTTTT. The full variable domain, completed using reference TRBV28 and TRBJ2-2, is DVKVTQSSRYLVKRTGEKVFLECVQDMDHENMFWYRQDPGLGLRLIYFSYDVKMKEKGDIPEGYSVSREKKERFSLILESASTNQTSMYLCASSTGTSGRPGELFFGEGSRLTVL.

This clonotype was counted ten times or more. This CDR3 reads CAWSLRVRNTEAFF. CDR3 in DNA: TGTGCCTGGAGTCTCAGGGTTAGGAACACTGAAGCTTTCTTT. The V call is TRBV30, the J call TRBJ1-1, with TRBD1 as a possible D gene (5 bases). The CDR3 is made up of 14 amino acids. Trimming shortened V by 2 bases and J by 1 base, and 11 bases separated the two germline ends. Germline V gene sequence: CDR1 GTSNPN, CDR2 SVGIG (reference sequence).

The rearrangement joins TRBV24-1 to TRBJ1-1; D is unresolved. CDR3 length: 13 residues. The V gene's germline CDR1 is KGHDR and CDR2 SFDVKD. The germline V and J ends were trimmed by 4 bases and 4 bases, with 9 bases remaining between them. The CDR3: CATSDPSSTEAFF. The CDR3, as DNA: TGTGCCACCAGTGACCCTTCCTCCACTGAAGCTTTCTTT.